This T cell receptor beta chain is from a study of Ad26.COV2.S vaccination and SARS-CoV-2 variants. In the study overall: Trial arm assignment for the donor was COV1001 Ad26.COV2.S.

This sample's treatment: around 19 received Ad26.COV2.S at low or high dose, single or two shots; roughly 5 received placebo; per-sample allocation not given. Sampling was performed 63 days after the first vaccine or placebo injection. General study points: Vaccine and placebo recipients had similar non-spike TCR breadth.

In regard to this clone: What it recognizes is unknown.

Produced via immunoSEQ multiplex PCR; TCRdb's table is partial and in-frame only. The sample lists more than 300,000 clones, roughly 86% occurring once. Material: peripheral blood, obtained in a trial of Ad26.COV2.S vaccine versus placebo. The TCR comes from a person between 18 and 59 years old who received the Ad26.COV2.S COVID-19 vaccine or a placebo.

The CDR3 region is CATSRDMGGYTF. The CDR3 DNA reads as TGTGCCACCAGCAGAGATATGGGTGGCTACACCTTC. The chain links TRBV15 to TRBJ1-2; D is ambiguous. V lost 0 bases and J lost 7, with 6 bases in between. This CDR3 is built from 12 residues. Germline values: CDR1 LNHNV, CDR2 YYDKDF (reference sequence).